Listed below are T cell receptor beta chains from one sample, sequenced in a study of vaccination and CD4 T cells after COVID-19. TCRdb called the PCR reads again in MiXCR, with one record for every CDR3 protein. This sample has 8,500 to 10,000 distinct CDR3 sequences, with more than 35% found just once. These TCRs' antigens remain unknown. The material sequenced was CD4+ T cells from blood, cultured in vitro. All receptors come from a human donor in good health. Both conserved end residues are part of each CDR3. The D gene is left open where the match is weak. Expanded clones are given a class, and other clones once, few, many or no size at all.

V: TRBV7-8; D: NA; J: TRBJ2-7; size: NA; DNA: TGTGCCAGCCAACTTTATCTAGCAGGGTTCTACGAGCAGTACTTC; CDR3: CASQLYLAGFYEQYF
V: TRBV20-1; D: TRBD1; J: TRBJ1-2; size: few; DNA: TGCAGTTCTACAGGGGGGTGGTATGGCTACACCTTC; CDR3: CSSTGGWYGYTF
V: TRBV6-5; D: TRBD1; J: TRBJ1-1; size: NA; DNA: TGTGCCAGCAGTTACTTAAGGACAGGGAGGGTAGCTGGCACTGAAGCTTTCTTT; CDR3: CASSYLRTGRVAGTEAFF
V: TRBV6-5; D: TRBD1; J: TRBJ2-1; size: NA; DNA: TGTGCCAGCAGTTACTCGGCTAGACCACAGGGGGAGCAGTTCTTC; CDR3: CASSYSARPQGEQFF
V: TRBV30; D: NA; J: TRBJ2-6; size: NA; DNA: TGTGCCTGGAGTCGAGGCAGGACCATCTCTGGGGCCAACGTCCTGACTTTC; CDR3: CAWSRGRTISGANVLTF
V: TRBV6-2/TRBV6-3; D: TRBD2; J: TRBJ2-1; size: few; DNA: TGTGCCAGCAGTTACTCGGGTTTCCCGCCTAGCGGGAGGAGAGTCCATGAGCAGTTCTTC; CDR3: CASSYSGFPPSGRRVHEQFF
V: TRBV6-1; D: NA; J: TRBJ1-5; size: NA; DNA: TGTGCCAGCATGGCCCGCAGGGTGGGCAATCAGCCCCAGCATTTT; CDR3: CASMARRVGNQPQHF
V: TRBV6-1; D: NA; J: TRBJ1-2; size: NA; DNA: TGTGCCAGCAAAGAATTTGGGGGTGGCTACACCTTC; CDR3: CASKEFGGGYTF
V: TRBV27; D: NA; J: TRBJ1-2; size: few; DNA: TGTGCCAGCACCTTAAGGATGGGGTCACAGGAAGGTGGCTACACCTTC; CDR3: CASTLRMGSQEGGYTF
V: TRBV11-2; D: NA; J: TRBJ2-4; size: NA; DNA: TGTGCCAGCAGCTTAGCTTCCCAGCAAAACATTCAGTACTTC; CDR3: CASSLASQQNIQYF
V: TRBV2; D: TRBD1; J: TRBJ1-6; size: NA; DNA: TGTGCCAGCAGTGATCTCGCAGGGGGCAATTCACCCCTCCACTTT; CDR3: CASSDLAGGNSPLHF
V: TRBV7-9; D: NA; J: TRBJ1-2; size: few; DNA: TGTGCCAGCAGCCCCGACAGTCCTAACTATGGCTACACCTTC; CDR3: CASSPDSPNYGYTF
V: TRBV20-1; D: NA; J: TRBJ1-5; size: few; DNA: TGCAGTGCTAGTCGGGAAGGGGGCAATCAGCCCCAGCATTTT; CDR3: CSASREGGNQPQHF
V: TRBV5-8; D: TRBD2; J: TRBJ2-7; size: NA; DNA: TGTGCCAGCAGCTTCGTCTCTAGCGGGACCCCCTACGAGCAGTACTTC; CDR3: CASSFVSSGTPYEQYF
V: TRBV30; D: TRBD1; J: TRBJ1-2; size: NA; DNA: TGTGCCTGGAGCGGACAGGGGATGGGCTATGGCTACACCTTC; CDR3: CAWSGQGMGYGYTF
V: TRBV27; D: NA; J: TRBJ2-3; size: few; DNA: TGTGCCAGCAGTGCCCGGCCGGGGCCCCCAGATACGCAGTATTTT; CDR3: CASSARPGPPDTQYF
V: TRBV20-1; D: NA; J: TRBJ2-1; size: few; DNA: TGCAGTGCTAGTGTGGGTGACCATGAGCAGTTCTTC; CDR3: CSASVGDHEQFF
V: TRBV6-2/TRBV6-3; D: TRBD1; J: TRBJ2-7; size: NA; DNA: TGTGCCAGCAAGGATCCGGGACAGGGGAACTACGAGCAGTACTTC; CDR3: CASKDPGQGNYEQYF
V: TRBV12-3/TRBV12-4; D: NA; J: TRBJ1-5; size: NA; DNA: TGTGCCAGCAGTGCCACAGACCTGTATCAGCCCCAGCATTTT; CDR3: CASSATDLYQPQHF
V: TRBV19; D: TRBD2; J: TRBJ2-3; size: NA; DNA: TGTGCCAGTAGTCTCCCAACCTGGACTAGCGGGCCTCAGGCAGATACGCAGTATTTT; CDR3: CASSLPTWTSGPQADTQYF
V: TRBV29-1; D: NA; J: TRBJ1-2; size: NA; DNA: TGCAGCGTGACATTGCCTAACTATGGCTACACCTTC; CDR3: CSVTLPNYGYTF
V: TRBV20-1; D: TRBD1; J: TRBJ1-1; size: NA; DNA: TGCAGTGCTGAGGACAGGGCCGTTGCGGATGAAGCTTTCTTT; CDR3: CSAEDRAVADEAFF
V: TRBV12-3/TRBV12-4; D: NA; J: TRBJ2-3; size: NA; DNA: TGTGCCAGCAGTTTTGTCCCAGGTACTAGCACAGATACGCAGTATTTT; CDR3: CASSFVPGTSTDTQYF
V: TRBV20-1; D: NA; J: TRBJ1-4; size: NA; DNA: TGCAGTGCTAGAGATTTTACTGGGGGTGAAAAACTGTTTTTT; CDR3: CSARDFTGGEKLFF
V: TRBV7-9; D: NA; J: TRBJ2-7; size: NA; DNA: TGTGCCAGCAGCTTAGACCTTGAGGCCTACGAGCAGTACTTC; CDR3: CASSLDLEAYEQYF
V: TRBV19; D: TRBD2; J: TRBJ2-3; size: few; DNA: TGTGCCAGTGGACTAGCGGGAGATAGGGGAGATACGCAGTATTTT; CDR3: CASGLAGDRGDTQYF
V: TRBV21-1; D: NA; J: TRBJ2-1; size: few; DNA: TGTGCCAGCAGCAAAGCTAGGGGCTCGGGTGAGCAGTTCTTC; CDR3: CASSKARGSGEQFF
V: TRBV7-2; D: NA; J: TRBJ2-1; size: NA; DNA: TGTGCCAGCAGCTTAGCGCGAGGGGTTTACAATGAGCAGTTCTTC; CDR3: CASSLARGVYNEQFF
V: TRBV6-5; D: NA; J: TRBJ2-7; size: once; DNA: TGTGCCAGCAGTTACGTTCTTGGGCCTAGCTCAACCTACGAGCAGTACTTC; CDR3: CASSYVLGPSSTYEQYF
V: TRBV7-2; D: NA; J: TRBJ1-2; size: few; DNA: TGTGCCAGCAGCTTATTTCAGGGAAACTATGGCTACACCTTC; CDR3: CASSLFQGNYGYTF
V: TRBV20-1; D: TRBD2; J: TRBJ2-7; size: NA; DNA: TGCAGTGCTGGACTAGCGGGAGTCAAAGAGCAGTACTTC; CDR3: CSAGLAGVKEQYF
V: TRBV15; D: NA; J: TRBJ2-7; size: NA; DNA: TGTGCCACCAGCATCAAGGCCGTCTACGAGCAGTACTTC; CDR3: CATSIKAVYEQYF
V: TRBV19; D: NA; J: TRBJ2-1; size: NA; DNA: TGTGCCAGTAGTTCCGGACAGAAATACAATGAGCAGTTCTTC; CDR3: CASSSGQKYNEQFF
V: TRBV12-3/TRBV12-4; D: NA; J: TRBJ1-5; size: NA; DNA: TGTGCCAGCAGTCTTAGGGCGTCTGGGGTGGGCAATCAGCCCCAGCATTTT; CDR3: CASSLRASGVGNQPQHF
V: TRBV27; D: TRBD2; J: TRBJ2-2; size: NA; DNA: TGTGCCAGCAGTTCCCAACGGGGGGGCAATTTTGCCGGGGAGCTGTTTTTT; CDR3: CASSSQRGGNFAGELFF
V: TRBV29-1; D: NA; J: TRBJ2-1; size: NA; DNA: TGCAGCGTTGGAAGGCTGGCGCGGGATGAGCAGTTCTTC; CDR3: CSVGRLARDEQFF
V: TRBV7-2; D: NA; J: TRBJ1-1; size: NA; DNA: TGTGCCAGCAGCCCCGAGAGAACGAACACTGAAGCTTTCTTT; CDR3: CASSPERTNTEAFF
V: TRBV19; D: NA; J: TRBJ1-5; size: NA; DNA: TGTGCCAGCTACGCAGGGAGGGGAAGCAATCAGCCCCAGCATTTT; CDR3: CASYAGRGSNQPQHF
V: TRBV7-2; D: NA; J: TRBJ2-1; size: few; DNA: TGTGCCAGCAGGGCGCTGGGGTACAATGAGCAGTTCTTC; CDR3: CASRALGYNEQFF
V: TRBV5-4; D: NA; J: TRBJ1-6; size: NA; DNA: TGTGCCAGCAGCTCACAGACTATTACTGGGGCACCCCTCCACTTT; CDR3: CASSSQTITGAPLHF
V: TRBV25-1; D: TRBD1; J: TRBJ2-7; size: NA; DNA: TGTGCCAGCAGGGCCCAGACAGGGGGCGAGCAGTACTTC; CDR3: CASRAQTGGEQYF
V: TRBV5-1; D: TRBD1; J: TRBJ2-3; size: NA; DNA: TGCGCCAGCAGCTGGACCTACCAGAGCGGACAGGGGGAAAGCACAGATACGCAGTATTTT; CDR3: CASSWTYQSGQGESTDTQYF
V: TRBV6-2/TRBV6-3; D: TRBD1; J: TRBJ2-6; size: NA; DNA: TGTGCCAGCAGTTCCAACAGGGGGCTGGGTGGGGCCAACGTCCTGACTTTC; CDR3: CASSSNRGLGGANVLTF
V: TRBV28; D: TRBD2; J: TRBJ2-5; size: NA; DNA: TGTGCCAGCAGTTTAGTTGAGGGAGGGAAGCAAGAGACCCAGTACTTC; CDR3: CASSLVEGGKQETQYF
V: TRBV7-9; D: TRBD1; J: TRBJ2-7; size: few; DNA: TGTGCCAGCAGCCTGTTACAGGGGCGGCAGTACTTC; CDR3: CASSLLQGRQYF
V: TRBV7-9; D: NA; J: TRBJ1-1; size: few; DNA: TGTGCCAGCAGCCTCAGGGATGCAGCTTTCTTT; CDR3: CASSLRDAAFF
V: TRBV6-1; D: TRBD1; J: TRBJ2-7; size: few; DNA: TGTGCCAGCCACCCGATCCGGACAGGGGGAACCTACGAGCAGTACTTC; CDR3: CASHPIRTGGTYEQYF
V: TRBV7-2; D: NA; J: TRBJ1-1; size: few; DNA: TGTGCCAGCAGCTTACTACAGGGCTCTACTGAAGCTTTCTTT; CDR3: CASSLLQGSTEAFF
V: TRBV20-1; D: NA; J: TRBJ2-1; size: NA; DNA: TGCAGTGCGCCAAGACTAGAGAAGGGCAATGAGCAGTTCTTC; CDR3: CSAPRLEKGNEQFF
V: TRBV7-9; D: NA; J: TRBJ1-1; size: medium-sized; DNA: TGTGCCAGCAGCTTAGAGGTGAACACTGAAGCTTTCTTT; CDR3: CASSLEVNTEAFF
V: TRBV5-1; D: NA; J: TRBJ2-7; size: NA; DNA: TGCGCCAGCAGCTTGGTGGGGGGCTACGAGCAGTACTTC; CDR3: CASSLVGGYEQYF
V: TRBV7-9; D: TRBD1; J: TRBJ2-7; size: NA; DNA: TGTGCCAGCAGCTTACTGGGGGGCCAGGGGGCGGCTTACGAGCAGTACTTC; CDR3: CASSLLGGQGAAYEQYF
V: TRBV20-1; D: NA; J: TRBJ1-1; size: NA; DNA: TGCAGTGCTAGAGAGGTCCCTGAAGCTTTCTTT; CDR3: CSAREVPEAFF
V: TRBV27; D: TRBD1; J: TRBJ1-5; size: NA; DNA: TGTGCCAGCAGTTTAGGGGGACAGGGGAGGCACAATCAGCCCCAGCATTTT; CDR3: CASSLGGQGRHNQPQHF
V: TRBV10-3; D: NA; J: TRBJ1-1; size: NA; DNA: TGTGCCATCAGTGCACCTGGTGACACTGAAGCTTTCTTT; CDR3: CAISAPGDTEAFF
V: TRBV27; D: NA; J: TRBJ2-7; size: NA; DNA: TGTGCCAGCAGCGGGTCAGGGACCTACGAGCAGTACTTC; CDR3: CASSGSGTYEQYF
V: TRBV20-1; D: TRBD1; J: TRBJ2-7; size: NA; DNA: TGCAGTGCCGTTCCCTACAGGGGGGCCCACGAGCAGTACTTC; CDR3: CSAVPYRGAHEQYF